This TCR beta chain was profiled in a study of vaccination and CD4 T cells after COVID-19. Overall study context: Cells were stimulated with overlapping spike peptide pools from SARS-CoV-2, HCoV-NL63, HCoV-OC43 and HCoV-229E.

A word on this clonotype: The antigen is undetermined.

V shed 9 bases, J shed 7 bases, and the junction held 11 bases outside the gene matches. Germline V gene lookup returns CDR1 LNHDA and CDR2 SQIVND (reference sequence). The CDR3 is made up of 14 amino acids. General observations from the study: In convalescent patients, a median approximately 90% of reactive clones appeared only post-vaccination.

The Oncomine TCR Beta short-read assay sequenced DNA from cultured CD4+ T cells. DNA came from CD4+ T cells after culture. MiXCR, run by TCRdb on the PCR reads, gives a single entry per CDR3 protein. The table records roughly 14,000 distinct CDR3 sequences, roughly 24% of them present only once. Regarding treatment: approximately nine-day PBMC culture with coronavirus spike peptide pools or control peptides (ViraFEST assay). Alongside approximately 11 IU/ml IL-2 and 10 ug/ml peptide pools, PBMCs were cultured at some 2 million per well. This receptor was identified in a human donor who had recovered from COVID-19. Here the sequenced sample was CD4+ T cells from blood, cultured in vitro, taken after SARS-CoV-2 vaccination. This rearrangement joins TRBV19 to TRBJ2-1; TRBD2 matches at 8 bases. CDR3 coding DNA: TGTGCCAGCCGGGGGGGGTCGAGTGGGAATGAGCAGTTCTTC. Its protein product is CASRGGSSGNEQFF.